These T cell receptor beta chains were read from a single sample in a study of regulatory T cells in long-lasting Graves disease. From the multiplex PCR reads, TCRdb called clonotypes with MiXCR, one entry per CDR3 protein. The table has some 600,000 distinct CDR3 sequences, about 15% seen once. The same data also went into a second study, on T cells in Graves' hyperthyroidism and ophthalmopathy.

The specimen was peripheral blood mononuclear cells (PBMCs), collected at new diagnosis, from a patient treated with antithyroid drugs. All receptors derive from a man aged 18 to 30 with Graves disease. CDR3s include the opening cysteine and the closing phenylalanine or tryptophan. The order of the fields is D gene, J gene, clone size, V gene, CDR3 DNA, CDR3 protein. D genes are given only for firm matches. Some rows mark clone size as missing; the rest say once, few, many or name a class of expanded clone.

D gene: NA
J gene: TRBJ1-1
clone size: many
V gene: TRBV30
CDR3 DNA: TGTGCCTGGGGGGGTGGCTCAACGAACACTGAAGCTTTCTTT
CDR3 protein: CAWGGGSTNTEAFF

D gene: NA
J gene: TRBJ1-2
clone size: few
V gene: TRBV19
CDR3 DNA: TGTGCCAGTAGTATCAAGGGAGGCTATGGCTACACCTTC
CDR3 protein: CASSIKGGYGYTF

D gene: NA
J gene: TRBJ2-2
clone size: few
V gene: TRBV6-5
CDR3 DNA: TGTGCCAGCAGTTTTAGGCCTAGGCGATTGCCCGGGGAGCTGTTTTTT
CDR3 protein: CASSFRPRRLPGELFF

D gene: TRBD2
J gene: TRBJ2-1
clone size: many
V gene: TRBV5-5
CDR3 DNA: TGTGCCAGCAGCTCCCTACTAGCGGGGGGGAATGAGCAGTTCTTC
CDR3 protein: CASSSLLAGGNEQFF

D gene: NA
J gene: TRBJ2-2
clone size: NA
V gene: TRBV28
CDR3 DNA: TGTGCCAGCCGAAGTAATGAAGGTGCCGGGCCCGAGGAGCTGTTTTTT
CDR3 protein: CASRSNEGAGPEELFF

D gene: NA
J gene: TRBJ1-1
clone size: many
V gene: TRBV30
CDR3 DNA: TGTGCCTGGAGTCCAGGGAGGGGGACTGAAGCTTTCTTT
CDR3 protein: CAWSPGRGTEAFF

D gene: TRBD2
J gene: TRBJ2-1
clone size: NA
V gene: TRBV4-1
CDR3 DNA: TGCGCCAGCAGCCATCCTTTCCGGACTAGCGGGACTCACTCCTACAATGAGCAGTTCTTC
CDR3 protein: CASSHPFRTSGTHSYNEQFF

D gene: TRBD2
J gene: TRBJ2-5
clone size: many
V gene: TRBV7-9
CDR3 DNA: TGTGCCAGCAGCCCCTCTGACAGCGGGAGAGCGGAGACCCAGTACTTC
CDR3 protein: CASSPSDSGRAETQYF

D gene: TRBD2
J gene: TRBJ2-1
clone size: many
V gene: TRBV12-3/TRBV12-4
CDR3 DNA: TGTGCCAGCAGTACCTCTAGCGGAGTTTACAATGAGCAGTTCTTC
CDR3 protein: CASSTSSGVYNEQFF

D gene: TRBD1
J gene: TRBJ2-7
clone size: NA
V gene: TRBV7-9
CDR3 DNA: TGTGCCAGCAGCTTAAGCAGGGGGCGCTCCTTTGGCGAGCAGTACTTC
CDR3 protein: CASSLSRGRSFGEQYF

D gene: NA
J gene: TRBJ2-5
clone size: NA
V gene: TRBV7-9
CDR3 DNA: TGTGCCAGCAGCTTAGGTGTCAGCAGGGAAGAGACCCAGTACTTC
CDR3 protein: CASSLGVSREETQYF

D gene: TRBD2
J gene: TRBJ2-7
clone size: many
V gene: TRBV6-7
CDR3 DNA: TGTGCCAGCCGAACAGGGACTAGCGGGAACACCTACGAGCAGTACTTC
CDR3 protein: CASRTGTSGNTYEQYF